This T cell receptor (beta chain) is from a study of T-cell reconstitution after alpha-beta-depleted transplantation in children. Study-wide results and limits: It was reported that alpha-beta T cells came from several hundred expanded graft clones (about two months after transplant). From surviving recipient T cells and thymic progenitors came the high day-60 TCRbeta diversity observed in some patients.

The CDR3 loop spans 15 amino acids. The trim removed 8 bases at V and 4 bases at J, leaving 9 bases unmatched. Unique molecular identifiers were incorporated into the prepared TCRbeta library. TCRdb reanalysed the PCR reads using MiXCR and keeps one entry per CDR3 protein. Of more than 400,000 distinct CDR3 sequences in the sample, roughly two fifths were seen once. Details on this clonotype: The antigen is unknown.

The V call is TRBV12-3 or TRBV12-4, the J call TRBJ2-1, with TRBD1 matching 9 bases. The sample consisted of PBMCs, taken before TCRalphabeta/CD19-depleted stem cell transplant. The TCR sequence derives from a girl aged 2-10 years with aplastic anemia, due to receive a stem cell transplant. The CDR3 reads CASGLGQGSYNEQFF. CDR3 bases: TGTGCCAGCGGACTAGGACAGGGGAGTTACAATGAGCAGTTCTTC.